Following are 13 T cell receptor beta chains from one sample sequenced in a study of blood T cell repertoires in COVID-19 (dated by TCRdb to about 2020). Library preparation used the immunoSEQ multiplex PCR assay. TCRdb's version of the immuneACCESS table is confined to in-frame rearrangements and falls short of the full clone set. An unresolved V gene accounts for under half of the shortfall where checked; the remainder is of unknown origin. The sample table lists 120,000 to 150,000 clones, more than 75% of them with a count of one. Of the sample, roughly 1.2% is held by the ten largest clones. The sample comprised PBMCs or T cells enriched from blood (not recorded which). The receptors originated from a woman aged 25-40 years with acute COVID-19.

This chain connects TRBV28 to TRBJ2-1, with 12 bases matching TRBD2. Per germline, CDR1 MDHEN and CDR2 SYDVKM. The CDR3 loop spans 16 amino acids. With V trimmed by 6 bases and J by 8 bases, 11 bases remained unmatched. The CDR3 loop is CASRPSLAGGNYEQFF. The CDR3 coding sequence is TGTGCCAGCAGGCCCTCACTAGCGGGAGGTAATTATGAGCAGTTCTTC.

CDR3 in amino acids: CATRTGPNTEAFF. The CDR3 DNA reads as TGTGCCACCAGGACAGGGCCGAACACTGAAGCTTTCTTT. V gene TRBV24-1 combines with J gene TRBJ1-1; 7 nucleotides agree with TRBD1. V lost 7 bases and J lost 1; bases outside the gene matches: 2. The CDR3 is made up of 13 amino acids. Germline CDR1 KGHDR, CDR2 SFDVKD.

This clone was counted once. The DNA for the CDR3 is TGCGCCAGCAGCCACGCAGGGATGAGGAGGGGCGGGGAGCTGTTTTTT. This encodes CASSHAGMRRGGELFF. The chain uses TRBV4-3 and TRBJ2-2; TRBD2 might be the D (6 bases). Germline V lookup: CDR1 LGHNA, CDR2 YSLEER. This CDR3 has 16 amino acids. Deletions cut 3 bases from V and 7 bases from J, with 18 bases between.

In DNA, the CDR3 is TGTGCCAGCAGCGACGGGACAAAGACGAGCTATGGCTACACCTTC. Translating gives CASSDGTKTSYGYTF. The chain employs TRBV9 and TRBJ1-2; a weak D match, TRBD1 (6 bases). With 3 bases removed from V and 4 bases from J, the gap between germline ends came to 16 bases. This CDR3 is built from 15 residues. CDR1 SGDLS and CDR2 YYNGEE come from the germline V gene.

The chain carries TRBV19 and TRBJ1-4; D call uncertain. V lost 6 bases, J lost 7 bases, and 15 bases lay in between. Germline assignment: CDR1 LNHDA and CDR2 SQIVND (reference sequence). The CDR3 sequence is 14 residues long. CDR3 in amino acids: CASRPALSGEKLFF. The CDR3 DNA reads as TGTGCCAGTAGACCCGCACTATCGGGTGAAAAACTGTTTTTT. Combining the CDR3 with reference TRBV19 and TRBJ1-4 gives the whole variable domain DGGITQSPKYLFRKEGQNVTLSCEQNLNHDAMYWYRQDPGQGLRLIYYSQIVNDFQKGDIAEGYSVSREKKESFPLTVTSAQKNPTAFYLCASRPALSGEKLFFGSGTQLSVL.

The chain carries TRBV30 and TRBJ1-2; D might be TRBD1 (6 bases). V was clipped by 3 bases and J by 4 bases, with 12 bases between them. The CDR3 contains 13 residues. From germline, CDR1 is GTSNPN and CDR2 SVGIG (reference sequence). The CDR3 nucleotides read TGTGCCTGGAGGACAGGCTCAATCTATGGCTACACCTTC. This gives the protein CAWRTGSIYGYTF.

The chain couples TRBV18 to TRBJ2-7, with D maybe TRBD1 (6 bases). Trimming removed 2 bases from V and 1 base from J, with 12 bases in between. The CDR3 sequence is 15 residues long. The germline V gene has CDR1 KGHSH and CDR2 LQKENI. CDR3 sequence: CASSPKNTGSYEQYF. The CDR3 nucleotides read TGTGCCAGCTCACCAAAAAACACAGGGTCCTACGAGCAGTACTTC.

This clone appeared a few times. The chain couples TRBV30 to TRBJ1-3; D not resolved. Looked up from germline, CDR1 is GTSNPN and CDR2 is SVGIG (reference sequence). CDR3 size: 12 residues. V was pared by 2 bases and J by 0 bases, with 2 bases between. CDR3 amino acids: CAWSHSGNTIYF. CDR3 coding DNA: TGTGCCTGGAGTCACTCTGGAAACACCATATATTTT.

This clone was found a few times. The rearrangement joins TRBV5-8 to TRBJ1-1, with 8 bases matching TRBD1. The trim removed 4 bases at V and 3 bases at J, leaving 2 bases unmatched. Germline CDR1 and CDR2: SGHTS and YDEGEE. The CDR3 has 13 amino acids. The CDR3 region is CASSDRGYTEAFF. Written as DNA, the CDR3 is TGTGCCAGCAGCGACAGGGGCTACACTGAAGCTTTCTTT.

This chain links TRBV11-3 with TRBJ2-2, with a possible D match to TRBD1 (5 bases). Germline values: CDR1 SGHNT, CDR2 YENEEA. Trimming pared 7 bases from V and 6 bases from J, leaving 9 bases between. The CDR3 contains 12 residues. CDR3 bases: TGTGCCAGCAAAGAAGGGGCCGGGGAGCTGTTTTTT. Translating it yields CASKEGAGELFF.

This clone was detected once. The rearrangement joins TRBV5-4 to TRBJ2-7; possible D gene TRBD1, 6 bases. There are 12 residues in the CDR3. Germline loops: CDR1 SGHNT, CDR2 YYREEE (reference sequence). V was shortened by 2 bases and J by 4 bases, with 7 bases between the two germline ends. The CDR3 coding sequence is TGTGCCAGCAGCTTACAGGGATACGAGCAGTACTTC. Its translation: CASSLQGYEQYF.

V gene TRBV5-1 combines with J gene TRBJ2-7, with TRBD1 matching over 7 bases. V shed 0 bases, J shed 5 bases, and the junction held 2 bases outside the gene matches. This CDR3 contains 13 residues. Germline CDR1 reads SGHRS; CDR2 reads YFSETQ. CDR3 nucleotides: TGCGCCAGCAGCTTGGGGGACAGTAACGAGCAGTACTTC. Amino acids: CASSLGDSNEQYF.

This clone was seen a single time. The chain carries TRBV19 and TRBJ1-1, with TRBD1 as a possible D gene (5 bases). The CDR3 is 17 residues long. V gave up 4 bases and J gave up 5 bases, with 23 bases separating them. CDR1 is LNHDA and CDR2 is SQIVND in the germline V gene (reference sequence). DNA of the CDR3: TGTGCCAGTAGTACGTACTTCTCGTGGGACTCCGAGACTGAAGCTTTCTTT. This gives the protein CASSTYFSWDSETEAFF.